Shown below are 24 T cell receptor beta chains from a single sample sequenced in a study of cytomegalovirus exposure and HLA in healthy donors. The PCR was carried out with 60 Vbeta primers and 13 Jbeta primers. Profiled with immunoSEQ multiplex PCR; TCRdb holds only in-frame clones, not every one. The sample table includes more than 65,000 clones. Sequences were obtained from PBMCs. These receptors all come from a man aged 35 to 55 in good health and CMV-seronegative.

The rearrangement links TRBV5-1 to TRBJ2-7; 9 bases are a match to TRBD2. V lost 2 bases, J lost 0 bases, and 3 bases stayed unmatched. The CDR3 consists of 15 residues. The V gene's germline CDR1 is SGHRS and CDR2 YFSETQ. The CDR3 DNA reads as TGCGCCAGCAGCTTTAGCGGGGGATACTCCTACGAGCAGTACTTC. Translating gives CASSFSGGYSYEQYF.

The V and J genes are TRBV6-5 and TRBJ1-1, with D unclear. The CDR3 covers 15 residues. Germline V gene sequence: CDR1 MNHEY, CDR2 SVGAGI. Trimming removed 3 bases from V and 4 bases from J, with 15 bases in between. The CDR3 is CASSYSGEAGTEAFF. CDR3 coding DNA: TGTGCCAGCAGTTATTCCGGGGAGGCGGGCACTGAAGCTTTCTTT.

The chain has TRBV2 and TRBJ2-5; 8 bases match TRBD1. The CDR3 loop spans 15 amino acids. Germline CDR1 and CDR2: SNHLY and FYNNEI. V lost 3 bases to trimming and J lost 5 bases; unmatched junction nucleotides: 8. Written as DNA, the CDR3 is TGTGCCAGCAGTGAGGGGACAGGCCATAGGGAGACCCAGTACTTC. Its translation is CASSEGTGHRETQYF.

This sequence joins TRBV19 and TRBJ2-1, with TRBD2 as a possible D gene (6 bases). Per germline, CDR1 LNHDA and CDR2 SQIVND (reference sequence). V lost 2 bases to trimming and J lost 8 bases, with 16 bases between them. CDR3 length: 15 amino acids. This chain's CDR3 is CASSISGPRGDEQFF. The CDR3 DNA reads TGTGCCAGTAGTATAAGCGGGCCAAGGGGCGATGAGCAGTTCTTC. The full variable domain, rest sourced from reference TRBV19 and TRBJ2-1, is DGGITQSPKYLFRKEGQNVTLSCEQNLNHDAMYWYRQDPGQGLRLIYYSQIVNDFQKGDIAEGYSVSREKKESFPLTVTSAQKNPTAFYLCASSISGPRGDEQFFGPGTRLTVL.

The CDR3 loop is CASSRQGLYGNQPQHF. DNA for the CDR3: TGTGCCAGCAGCCGACAGGGGTTATATGGCAATCAGCCCCAGCATTTT. The J gene is TRBJ1-5, the V gene TRBV7-9; 8 bases match TRBD1. V lost 5 bases, J lost 2 bases, and 8 bases stayed unmatched. The CDR3 contains 16 residues. The germline V gene has CDR1 SEHNR and CDR2 FQNEAQ (reference sequence). The full variable domain, with the rest looked up from reference TRBV7-9 and TRBJ1-5, is DTGVSQNPRHKITKRGQNVTFRCDPISEHNRLYWYRQTLGQGPEFLTYFQNEAQLEKSRLLSDRFSAERPKGSFSTLEIQRTEQGDSAMYLCASSRQGLYGNQPQHFGDGTRLSIL.

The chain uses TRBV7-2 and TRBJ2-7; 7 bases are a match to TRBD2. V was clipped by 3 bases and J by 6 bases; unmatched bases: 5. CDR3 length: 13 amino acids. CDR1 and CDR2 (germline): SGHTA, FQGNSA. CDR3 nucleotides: TGTGCCAGCAGCTTCCTGGGGGGGTTCGAGCAGTACTTC. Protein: CASSFLGGFEQYF.

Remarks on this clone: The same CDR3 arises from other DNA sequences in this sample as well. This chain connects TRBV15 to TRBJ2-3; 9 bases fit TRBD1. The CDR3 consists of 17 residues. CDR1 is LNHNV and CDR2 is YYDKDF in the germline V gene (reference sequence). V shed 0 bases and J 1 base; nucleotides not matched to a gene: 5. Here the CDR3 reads CATSRDRTGVGTDTQYF. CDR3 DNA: TGTGCCACCAGCAGAGACCGGACAGGGGTCGGCACAGATACGCAGTATTTT.

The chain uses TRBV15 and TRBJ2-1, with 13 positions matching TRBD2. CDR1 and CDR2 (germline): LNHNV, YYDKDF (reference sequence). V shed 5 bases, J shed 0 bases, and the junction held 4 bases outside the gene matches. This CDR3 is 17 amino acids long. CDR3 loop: CATSSRLAGGSYNEQFF. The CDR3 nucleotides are TGTGCCACCAGCTCGAGACTAGCGGGGGGCTCCTACAATGAGCAGTTCTTC.

The CDR3 reads CAWRGLAGETGELFF. The CDR3 DNA is TGTGCCTGGAGGGGACTAGCGGGAGAGACCGGGGAGCTGTTTTTT. The chain carries TRBV30 and TRBJ2-2; 14 bases line up with TRBD2. The CDR3 extends over 15 amino acids. Germline V lookup: CDR1 GTSNPN, CDR2 SVGIG (reference sequence). Trimming cost V 3 bases and J 5 bases; bases outside gene matches: 2.

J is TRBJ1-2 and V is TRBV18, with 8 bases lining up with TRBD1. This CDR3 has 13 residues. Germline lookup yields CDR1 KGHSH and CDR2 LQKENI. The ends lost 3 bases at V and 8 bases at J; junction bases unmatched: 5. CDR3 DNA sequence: TGTGCCAGCTCACCCGGGACAGGATACGGCTACACCTTC. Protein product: CASSPGTGYGYTF.

CDR3 bases: TGCGCCAGCAGCTGGGGAAGTCGGCAGGGTGACGAGCAGTACTTC. Amino acids: CASSWGSRQGDEQYF. This chain connects TRBV5-1 to TRBJ2-5; TRBD1 is a possible D gene (5 bases). The assigned J gene may be wrong: the sequence end matches TRBJ2-7 better. The CDR3 sequence is 15 residues long. Germline V gene lookup returns CDR1 SGHRS and CDR2 YFSETQ.

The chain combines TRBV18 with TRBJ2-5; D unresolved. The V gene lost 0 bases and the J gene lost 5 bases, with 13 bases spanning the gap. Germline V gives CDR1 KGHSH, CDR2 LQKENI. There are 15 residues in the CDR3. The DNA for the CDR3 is TGTGCCAGCTCACCACCAAGTCAGCCGAGGGAGACCCAGTACTTC. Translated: CASSPPSQPRETQYF.

CDR3 protein: CASSSGTGYNEQFF. The DNA of the CDR3 is TGTGCCAGCAGCTCCGGGACAGGGTACAATGAGCAGTTCTTC. J is TRBJ2-1 and V is TRBV11-3; TRBD1 aligns across 9 bases. Looked up from germline, CDR1 is SGHNT and CDR2 is YENEEA. V dropped 4 bases and J dropped 4; count of bases not matched to a gene: 2. The CDR3 has 14 amino acids.

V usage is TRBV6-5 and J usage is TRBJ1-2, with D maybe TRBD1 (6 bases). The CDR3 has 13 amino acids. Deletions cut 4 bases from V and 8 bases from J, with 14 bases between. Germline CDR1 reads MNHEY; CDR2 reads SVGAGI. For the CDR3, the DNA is TGTGCCAGCAGTTCCGGACAGCGGCACGGCTACACCTTC. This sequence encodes CASSSGQRHGYTF.

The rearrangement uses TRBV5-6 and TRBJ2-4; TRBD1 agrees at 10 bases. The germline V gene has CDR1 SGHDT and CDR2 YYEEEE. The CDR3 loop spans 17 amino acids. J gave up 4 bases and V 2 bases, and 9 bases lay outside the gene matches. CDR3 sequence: CASSFVGQGGTKNIQYF. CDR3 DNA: TGTGCCAGCAGCTTCGTTGGACAGGGGGGTACAAAAAACATTCAGTACTTC.

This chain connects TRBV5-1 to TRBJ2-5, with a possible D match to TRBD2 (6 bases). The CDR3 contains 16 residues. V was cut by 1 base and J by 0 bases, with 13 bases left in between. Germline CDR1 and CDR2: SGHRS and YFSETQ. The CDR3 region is CASSLKRASYQETQYF. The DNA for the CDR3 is TGCGCCAGCAGCTTGAAGCGGGCCTCGTACCAAGAGACCCAGTACTTC.

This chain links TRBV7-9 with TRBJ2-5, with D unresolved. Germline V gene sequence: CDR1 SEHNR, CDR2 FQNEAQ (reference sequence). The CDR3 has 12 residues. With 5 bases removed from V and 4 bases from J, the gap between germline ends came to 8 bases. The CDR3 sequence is CASSRSGETQYF. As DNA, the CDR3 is TGTGCCAGCAGCCGCTCGGGAGAGACCCAGTACTTC.

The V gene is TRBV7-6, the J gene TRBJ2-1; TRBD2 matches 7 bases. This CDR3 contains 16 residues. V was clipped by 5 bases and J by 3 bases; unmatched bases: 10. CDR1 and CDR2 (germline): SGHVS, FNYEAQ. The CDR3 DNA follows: TGTGCCAGCAGCCTTGAAGCGGGGCGCTACTACAATGAGCAGTTCTTC. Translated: CASSLEAGRYYNEQFF.

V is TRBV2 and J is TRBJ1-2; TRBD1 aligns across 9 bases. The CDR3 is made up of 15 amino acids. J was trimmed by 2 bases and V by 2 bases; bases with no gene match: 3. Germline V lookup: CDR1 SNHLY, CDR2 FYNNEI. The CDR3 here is CASSESGQGNYGYTF. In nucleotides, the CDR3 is TGTGCCAGCAGTGAAAGTGGACAGGGGAACTATGGCTACACCTTC.

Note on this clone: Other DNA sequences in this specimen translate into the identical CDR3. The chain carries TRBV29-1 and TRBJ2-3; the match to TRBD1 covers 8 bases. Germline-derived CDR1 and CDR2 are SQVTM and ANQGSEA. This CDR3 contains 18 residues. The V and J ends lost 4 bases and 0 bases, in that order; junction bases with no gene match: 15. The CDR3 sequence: CSVVYTLRTGFSTDTQYF. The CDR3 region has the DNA TGCAGCGTTGTATACACTCTCAGGACAGGGTTTAGCACAGATACGCAGTATTTT.

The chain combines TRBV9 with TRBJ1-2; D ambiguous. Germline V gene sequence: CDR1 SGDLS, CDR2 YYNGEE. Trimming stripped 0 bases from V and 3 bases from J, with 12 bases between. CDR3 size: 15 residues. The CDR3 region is CASSVGPSRHYGYTF. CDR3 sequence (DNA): TGTGCCAGCAGCGTAGGACCCAGCAGGCACTATGGCTACACCTTC.

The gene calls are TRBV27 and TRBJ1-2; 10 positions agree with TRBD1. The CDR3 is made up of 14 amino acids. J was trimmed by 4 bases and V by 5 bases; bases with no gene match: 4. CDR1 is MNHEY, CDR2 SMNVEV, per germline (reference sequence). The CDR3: CASSRQGASYGYTF. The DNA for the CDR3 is TGTGCCAGCAGTAGACAGGGGGCGAGCTATGGCTACACCTTC.

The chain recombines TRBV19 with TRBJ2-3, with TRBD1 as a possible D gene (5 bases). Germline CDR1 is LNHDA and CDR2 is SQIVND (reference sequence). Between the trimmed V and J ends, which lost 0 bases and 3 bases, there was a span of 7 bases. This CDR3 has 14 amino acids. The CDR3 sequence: CASSIDRATDTQYF. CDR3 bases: TGTGCCAGTAGTATAGACAGGGCGACAGATACGCAGTATTTT.

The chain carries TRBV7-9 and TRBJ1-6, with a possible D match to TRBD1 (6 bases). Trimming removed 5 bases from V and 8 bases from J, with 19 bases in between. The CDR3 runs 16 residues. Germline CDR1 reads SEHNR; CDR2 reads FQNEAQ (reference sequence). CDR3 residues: CASSPRTAAGYSPLHF. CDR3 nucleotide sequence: TGTGCCAGCAGCCCTCGGACAGCCGCTGGGTATTCACCCCTCCACTTT.